This record concerns one TCR beta chain sequence. Its antigen remains unidentified. The germline gene is not matched at one end of the junction; a read error may be the cause. The CDR3 contains 14 residues. Germline V gene lookup returns CDR1 SQVTM and CDR2 ANQGSEA. These data come from a study of T cell repertoires in cytomegalovirus infection. Study-level information: Researchers turned to recently identified HLA-C-restricted CMV epitopes as well as well-studied HLA-B-restricted ones. Through public TCR beta signatures, both CMV infection and matching HLA type were indicated. Overall study results and limits: Cumulative public TCR beta family frequency identified carriers of CMV plus the relevant HLA. HLA-C-restricted, CMV-specific TCR beta clonotypes were dominant ex vivo.

Via MiXCR, TCRdb re-called the reads, giving one row per CDR3 protein. In the table there are roughly 990,000 distinct CDR3 sequences, roughly 31% of which are singletons. The J gene is TRBJ2-1, the V gene TRBV29-1; D perhaps matches TRBD2 (5 bases). The source material was cultured CD8+ T cells from PBMCs, sampled from culture after CMV antigen stimulation. The origin of this receptor is a human donor in good health (CMV status not recorded). Some clones in this sample may be carry-over from other donors' samples. The CDR3, as DNA: TGCAGCATTGACGGGGAGTTCTCCTACAATGAGCAGTTCTTC. Translating gives CSIDGEFSYNEQFF.